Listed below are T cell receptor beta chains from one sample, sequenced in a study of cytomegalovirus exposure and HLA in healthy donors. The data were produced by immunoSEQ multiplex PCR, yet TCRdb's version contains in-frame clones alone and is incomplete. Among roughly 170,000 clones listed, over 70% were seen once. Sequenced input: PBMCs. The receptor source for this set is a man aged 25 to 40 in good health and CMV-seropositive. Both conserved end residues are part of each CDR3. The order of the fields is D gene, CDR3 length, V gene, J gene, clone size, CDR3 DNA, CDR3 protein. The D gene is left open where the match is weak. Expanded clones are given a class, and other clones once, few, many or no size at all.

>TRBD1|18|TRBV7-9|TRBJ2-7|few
TGTGCCAGCACCACCTCCCCCGGGACAGGGTATCGTTCCTACGAGCAGTACTTC
CASTTSPGTGYRSYEQYF
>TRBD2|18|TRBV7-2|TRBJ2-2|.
TGTGCCAGCAGCCCCAGCGGACTAGCGGAGACGAACACCGGGGAGCTGTTTTTT
CASSPSGLAETNTGELFF
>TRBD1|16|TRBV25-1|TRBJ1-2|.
TGTGCCAGCAGTGACCCCCTGACAGGGAGTTTTTATGGCTACACCTTC
CASSDPLTGSFYGYTF
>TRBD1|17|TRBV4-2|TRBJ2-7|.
TGTGCCAGCAGCCACCGCCAGAAACAGGGGGTCTCCTACGAGCAGTACTTC
CASSHRQKQGVSYEQYF
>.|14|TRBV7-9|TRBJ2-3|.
TGTGCCAGCAGCATGATAGAACCCACAGATACGCAGTATTTT
CASSMIEPTDTQYF
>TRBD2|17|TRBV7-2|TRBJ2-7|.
TGTGCCAGCAGCTTAGAGTCTAGCGGGAGTTGGGTCTACGAGCAGTACTTC
CASSLESSGSWVYEQYF
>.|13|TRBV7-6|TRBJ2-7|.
TGTGCCAGCAGCCCAGGGACTGGGGGCGAGCAGTACTTC
CASSPGTGGEQYF
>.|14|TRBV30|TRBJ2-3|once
TGTGCCTGGAGGAGGGGGGGAAGGACAGATACGCAGTATTTT
CAWRRGGRTDTQYF
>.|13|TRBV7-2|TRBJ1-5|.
TGTGCCAGCACTCAGGGGCCAAATCAGCCCCAGCATTTT
CASTQGPNQPQHF
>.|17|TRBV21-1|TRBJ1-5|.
TGTGCCAGCTACCGGGACAGGGAGGGCCGGGGCAATCAGCCCCAGCATTTT
CASYRDREGRGNQPQHF
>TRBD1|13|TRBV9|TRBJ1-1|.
TGTGCCAGCAGTGAGGGGGCGCGGACTGAAGCTTTCTTT
CASSEGARTEAFF
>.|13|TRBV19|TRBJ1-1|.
TGTGCCAGTAGTGTATCGCGGGGCACTGAAGCTTTCTTT
CASSVSRGTEAFF
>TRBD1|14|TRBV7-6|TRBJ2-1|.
TGTGCCAGCAGCCAGGGACAGGGCGGCAATGAGCAGTTCTTC
CASSQGQGGNEQFF
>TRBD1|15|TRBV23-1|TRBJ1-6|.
TGCGCCAGCTGCCGGGACAGGGGCTATAATTCACCCCTCCACTTT
CASCRDRGYNSPLHF
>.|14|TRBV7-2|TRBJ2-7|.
TGTGCCAGCAGCTTCCTTAAAGTATCCTACGAGCAGTACTTC
CASSFLKVSYEQYF
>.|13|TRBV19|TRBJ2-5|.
TGTGCCAGCGGCGCGCGGGACCAAGAGACCCAGTACTTC
CASGARDQETQYF
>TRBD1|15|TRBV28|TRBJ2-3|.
TGTGCCAGCAGTTTGGGGACAGGCAACACAGATACGCAGTATTTT
CASSLGTGNTDTQYF
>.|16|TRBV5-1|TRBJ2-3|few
TGCGCCAGCAGCCCCGGGGTAGCAGTTGGCACAGATACGCAGTATTTT
CASSPGVAVGTDTQYF
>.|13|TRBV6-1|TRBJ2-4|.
TGTGCCAGCAGTGAACTCAGGGCAAACATTCAGTACTTC
CASSELRANIQYF
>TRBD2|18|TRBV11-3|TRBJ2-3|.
TGTGCCAGCAGCTTAGTCCGGACTAGCGGGGGGGTATCAGATACGCAGTATTTT
CASSLVRTSGGVSDTQYF
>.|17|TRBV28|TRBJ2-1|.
TGTGCCAGCAGTTATCGAGACCCGGCGGTGTGGTCCAATGAGCAGTTCTTC
CASSYRDPAVWSNEQFF
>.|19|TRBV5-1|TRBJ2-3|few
TGCGCCAGCAGCTTGGCCGATGTGTGGGGCAGAGCTAGCACAGATACGCAGTATTTT
CASSLADVWGRASTDTQYF
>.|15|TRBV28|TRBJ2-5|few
TGTGCCAGCAGTTTAATTGCGGGTCTCCAAGAGACCCAGTACTTC
CASSLIAGLQETQYF
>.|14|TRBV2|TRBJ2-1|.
TGTGCCAGCAGTGCCCCGGACAACTACAATGAGCAGTTCTTC
CASSAPDNYNEQFF
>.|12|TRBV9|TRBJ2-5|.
TGTGCCAGCAGCGTAGATACCGGGACCCAGTACTTC
CASSVDTGTQYF
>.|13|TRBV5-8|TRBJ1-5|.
TGTGCCAGCAGCTTGAGGGGCGATCAGCCCCAGCATTTT
CASSLRGDQPQHF
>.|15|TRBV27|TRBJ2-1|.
TGTGCCAGCAGTTTCCGGACACGCTCCTACAATGAGCAGTTCTTC
CASSFRTRSYNEQFF
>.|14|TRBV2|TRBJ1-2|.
TGTGCCAGCAGTTCCAAGGGGGGGACCTCGGGCTACACCTTC
CASSSKGGTSGYTF
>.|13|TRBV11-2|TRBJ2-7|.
TGTGCCAGCAGCTTAGGGGGCAGCTACGAGCAGTACTTC
CASSLGGSYEQYF
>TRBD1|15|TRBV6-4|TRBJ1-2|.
TGTGCCAGCAGTGACTCGACGCAGGGGGCAACGGGCTACACCTTC
CASSDSTQGATGYTF
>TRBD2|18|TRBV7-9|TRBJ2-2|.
TGTTCCAGCAGCTTAGGCCTAGCGGGAGAGGATTACACCGGGGAGCTGTTTTTT
CSSSLGLAGEDYTGELFF
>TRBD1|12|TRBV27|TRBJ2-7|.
TGTGCCATCGGGACAGCATTCTACGAGCAGTACTTC
CAIGTAFYEQYF
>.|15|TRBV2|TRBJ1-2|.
TGTGCCAGCAGTCTGAGCCAGGGGTGGGAGGGCGGCTACACCTTC
CASSLSQGWEGGYTF
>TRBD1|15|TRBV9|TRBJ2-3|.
TGTGCCAGCACCTTGACAGGGGGCGGAACAGATACGCAGTATTTT
CASTLTGGGTDTQYF
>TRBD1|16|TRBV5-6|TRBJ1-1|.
TGTGCCAGCAGTACGGACAGGGGTGAGATCAACACTGAAGCTTTCTTT
CASSTDRGEINTEAFF
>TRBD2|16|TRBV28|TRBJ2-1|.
TGTGCCAGCAGTTTCCCCGGACTAGCGGGAGTGGGGGAGCAGTTCTTC
CASSFPGLAGVGEQFF
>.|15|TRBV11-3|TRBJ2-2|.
TGTGCCAGCAGCTTAGTTCTCAGGGCCACCGGGGAGCTGTTTTTT
CASSLVLRATGELFF
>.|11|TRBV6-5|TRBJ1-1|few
TGTGCCAGCGGGGGGGGGCTTGAAGCTTTCTTT
CASGGGLEAFF
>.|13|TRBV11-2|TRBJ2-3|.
TGTGCCAGCAGCTTCAGGGACACAGATACGCAGTATTTT
CASSFRDTDTQYF
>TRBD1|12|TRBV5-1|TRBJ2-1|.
TGCGCCAGCAGGACAGGGGGCGATGAGCAGTTCTTC
CASRTGGDEQFF
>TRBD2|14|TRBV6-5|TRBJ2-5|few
TGTGCCAGCAGCCGACTAGCGGGGAGGGAGACCCAGTACTTC
CASSRLAGRETQYF
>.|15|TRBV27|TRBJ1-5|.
TGTGCCAGCAGTTTTTCCTCAGGGATGGGTCAGCCCCAGCATTTT
CASSFSSGMGQPQHF
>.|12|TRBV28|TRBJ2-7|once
TGTGCCAGCAGCCACGGGGGGCGGGAGCAGTACTTC
CASSHGGREQYF
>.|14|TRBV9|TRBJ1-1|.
TGTGCCAGCAGCGTGGACAGCCGTAACACTGAAGCTTTCTTT
CASSVDSRNTEAFF
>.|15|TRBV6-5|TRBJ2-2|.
TGTGCCAGCAGTTACTCGAAAGCAGGGACCGGGGAGCTGTTTTTT
CASSYSKAGTGELFF
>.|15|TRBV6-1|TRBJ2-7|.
TGTGCCAGCAGTGGGGGGGGCGGCACTCTCTACGAGCAGTACTTC
CASSGGGGTLYEQYF
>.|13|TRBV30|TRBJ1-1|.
TGTGCCTGGCTGCGAGGTGGTCGCACTGAAGCTTTCTTT
CAWLRGGRTEAFF
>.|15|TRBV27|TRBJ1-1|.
TGTGCCAGCAGTTTGGGGACACTCCCGAACACTGAAGCTTTCTTT
CASSLGTLPNTEAFF
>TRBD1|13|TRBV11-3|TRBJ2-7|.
TGTGCCAGCAGCTTAGAAGGGACAGCCGAGCAGTACTTC
CASSLEGTAEQYF
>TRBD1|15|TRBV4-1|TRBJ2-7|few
TGCGCCAGCAGCCAAGATCGAGACAGGGGCTACGAGCAGTACTTC
CASSQDRDRGYEQYF
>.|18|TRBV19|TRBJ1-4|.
TGTGCCAGTAGTATCCCTCTCCCCTGGACGGGGGAAAATGAAAAACTGTTTTTT
CASSIPLPWTGENEKLFF
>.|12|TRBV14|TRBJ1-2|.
TGTGCCAGCAGCCAAGACAGGGTCGGCTACACCTTC
CASSQDRVGYTF